The 2 T cell receptor beta chains listed next were all sequenced from one sample in a study of blood T cell repertoires in COVID-19. Produced via immunoSEQ multiplex PCR; TCRdb's table is partial and in-frame only. The table records around 41,000 clones, about 85% of them present only once. The sequenced material came from peripheral blood. The receptors stem from a woman older than 75 with acute or convalescent COVID-19.

This chain joins TRBV6-5 and TRBJ1-4; D gene uncertain. Germline V gene lookup returns CDR1 MNHEY and CDR2 SVGAGI. The CDR3 is made up of 15 amino acids. Trimming cost V 6 bases and J 8 bases, with 19 bases left between them. CDR3 sequence reads: CASSPTRAEGEKLFF. CDR3 bases: TGTGCCAGCAGCCCGACGCGGGCAGAAGGAGAAAAACTGTTTTTT.

The DNA of the CDR3 is TGTGCCAGCAGCCGGGGGGATCGTGCCGGGGAGCTGTTTTTT. Amino acid sequence: CASSRGDRAGELFF. The gene calls are TRBV3-1 (or the pseudogene TRBV3-2) and TRBJ2-2, with D tentatively TRBD2 (6 bases). With 4 bases removed from V and 6 bases from J, the gap between germline ends came to 12 bases. Germline lookup yields CDR1 LGHDT and CDR2 YNNKEL (reference sequence). The CDR3 is 14 residues long.